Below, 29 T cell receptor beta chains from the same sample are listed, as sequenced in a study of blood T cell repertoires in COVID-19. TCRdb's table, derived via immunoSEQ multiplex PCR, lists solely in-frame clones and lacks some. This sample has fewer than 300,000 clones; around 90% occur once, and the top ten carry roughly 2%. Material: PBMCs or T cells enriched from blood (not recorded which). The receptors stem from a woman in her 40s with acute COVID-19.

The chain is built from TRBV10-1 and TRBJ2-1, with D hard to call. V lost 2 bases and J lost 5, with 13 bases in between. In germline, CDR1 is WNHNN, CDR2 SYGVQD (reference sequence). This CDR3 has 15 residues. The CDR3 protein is CASSEVRTTNNEQFF. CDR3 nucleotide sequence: TGCGCCAGCAGTGAGGTCAGAACCACTAACAATGAGCAGTTCTTC.

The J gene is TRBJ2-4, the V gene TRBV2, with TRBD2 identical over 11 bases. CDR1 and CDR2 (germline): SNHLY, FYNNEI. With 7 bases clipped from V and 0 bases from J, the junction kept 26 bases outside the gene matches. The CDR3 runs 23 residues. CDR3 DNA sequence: TGTGCCAGCAACAGAGGGTTCGTCCTAGCGGGGGGTCCGCTAAATCTAGCCAAAAACATTCAGTACTTC. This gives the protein CASNRGFVLAGGPLNLAKNIQYF.

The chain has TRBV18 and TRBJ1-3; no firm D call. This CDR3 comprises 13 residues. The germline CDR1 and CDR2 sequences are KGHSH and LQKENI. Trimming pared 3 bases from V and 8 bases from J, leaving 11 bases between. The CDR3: CASSPAAGYTIYF. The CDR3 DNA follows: TGTGCCAGCTCACCCGCAGCGGGCTACACCATATATTTT.

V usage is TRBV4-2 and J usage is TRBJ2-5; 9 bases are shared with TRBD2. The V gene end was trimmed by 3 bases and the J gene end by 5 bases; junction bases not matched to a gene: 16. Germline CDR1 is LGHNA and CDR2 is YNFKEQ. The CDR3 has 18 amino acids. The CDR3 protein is CASSHGGLGGGAGETQYF. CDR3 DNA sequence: TGTGCCAGCAGCCATGGGGGCCTCGGCGGGGGGGCCGGCGAGACCCAGTACTTC.

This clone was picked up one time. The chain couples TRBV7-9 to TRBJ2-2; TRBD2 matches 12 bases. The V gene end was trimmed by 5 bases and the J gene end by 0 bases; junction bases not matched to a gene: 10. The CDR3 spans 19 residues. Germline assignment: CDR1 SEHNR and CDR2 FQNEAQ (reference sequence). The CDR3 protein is CASSTFLGLAGTNTGELFF. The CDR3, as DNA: TGTGCCAGCAGCACATTTCTCGGACTAGCGGGAACGAACACCGGGGAGCTGTTTTTT.

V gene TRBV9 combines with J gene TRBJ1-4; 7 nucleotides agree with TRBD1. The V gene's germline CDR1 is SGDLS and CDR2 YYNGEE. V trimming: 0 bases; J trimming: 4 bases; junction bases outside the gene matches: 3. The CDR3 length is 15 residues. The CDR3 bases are TGTGCCAGCAGCGTAGGAGGGGGCATTAATGAAAAACTGTTTTTT. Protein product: CASSVGGGINEKLFF.

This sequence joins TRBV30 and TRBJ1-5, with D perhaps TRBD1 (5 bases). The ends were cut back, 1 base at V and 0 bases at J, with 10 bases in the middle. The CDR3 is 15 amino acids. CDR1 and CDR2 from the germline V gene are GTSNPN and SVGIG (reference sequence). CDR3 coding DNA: TGTGCCTGGAGTGATTTGGGGCTTAGCAATCAGCCCCAGCATTTT. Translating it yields CAWSDLGLSNQPQHF.

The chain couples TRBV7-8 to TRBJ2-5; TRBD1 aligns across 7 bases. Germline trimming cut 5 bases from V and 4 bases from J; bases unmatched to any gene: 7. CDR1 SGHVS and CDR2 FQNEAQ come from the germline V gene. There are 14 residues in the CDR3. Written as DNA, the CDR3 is TGTGCCAGCAGCACCCGACAGGGCCCAGAGACCCAGTACTTC. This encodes CASSTRQGPETQYF.

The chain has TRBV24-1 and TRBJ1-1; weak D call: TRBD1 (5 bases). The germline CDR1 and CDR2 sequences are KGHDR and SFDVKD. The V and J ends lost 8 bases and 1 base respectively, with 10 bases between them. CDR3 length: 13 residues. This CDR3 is CATKATGNTEAFF. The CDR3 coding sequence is TGTGCCACCAAGGCAACAGGGAACACTGAAGCTTTCTTT.

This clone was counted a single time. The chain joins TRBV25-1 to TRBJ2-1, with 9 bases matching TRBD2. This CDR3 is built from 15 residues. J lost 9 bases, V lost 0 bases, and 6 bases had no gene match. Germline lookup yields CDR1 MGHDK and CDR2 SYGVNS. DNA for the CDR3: TGTGCCAGCAGTGAATACGCGGGAGGGCCAGGTGAGCAGTTCTTC. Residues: CASSEYAGGPGEQFF.

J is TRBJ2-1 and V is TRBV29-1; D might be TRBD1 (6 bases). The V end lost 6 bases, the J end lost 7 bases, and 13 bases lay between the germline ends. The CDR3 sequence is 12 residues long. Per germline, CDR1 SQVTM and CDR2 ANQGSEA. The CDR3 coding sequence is TGCAGCGTAGTACAGGGCGGGAATGAGCAGTTCTTC. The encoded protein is CSVVQGGNEQFF.

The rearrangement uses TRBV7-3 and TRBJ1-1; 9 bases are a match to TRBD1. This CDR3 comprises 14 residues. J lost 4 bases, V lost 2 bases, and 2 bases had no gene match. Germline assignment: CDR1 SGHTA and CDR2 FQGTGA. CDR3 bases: TGTGCCAGCAGCTTAGGACAGGGGAGCACTGAAGCTTTCTTT. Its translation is CASSLGQGSTEAFF.

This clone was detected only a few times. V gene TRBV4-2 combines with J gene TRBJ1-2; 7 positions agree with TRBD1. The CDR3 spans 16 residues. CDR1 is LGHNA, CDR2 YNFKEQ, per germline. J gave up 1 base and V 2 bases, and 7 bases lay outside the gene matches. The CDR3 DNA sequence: TGTGCCAGCAGCCAAAATACAGGGGAGATTAACTATGGCTACACCTTC. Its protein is CASSQNTGEINYGYTF.

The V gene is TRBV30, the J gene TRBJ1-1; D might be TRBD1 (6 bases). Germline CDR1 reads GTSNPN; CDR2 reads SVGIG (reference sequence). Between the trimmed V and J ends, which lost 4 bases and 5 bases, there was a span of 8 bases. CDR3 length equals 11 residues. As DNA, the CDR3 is TGTGCCTGGAAACAGGGAACTGAAGCTTTCTTT. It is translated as CAWKQGTEAFF.

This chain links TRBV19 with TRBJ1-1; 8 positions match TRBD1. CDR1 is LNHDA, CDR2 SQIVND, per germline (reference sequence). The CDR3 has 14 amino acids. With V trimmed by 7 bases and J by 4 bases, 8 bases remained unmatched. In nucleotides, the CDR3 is TGTGCCAGTACCCCTGGACAGGGCAGCACTGAAGCTTTCTTT. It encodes CASTPGQGSTEAFF.

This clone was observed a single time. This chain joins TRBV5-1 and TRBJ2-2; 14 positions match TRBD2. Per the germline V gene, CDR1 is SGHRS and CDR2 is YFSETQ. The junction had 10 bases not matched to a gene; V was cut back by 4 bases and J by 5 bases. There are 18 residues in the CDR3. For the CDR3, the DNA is TGCGCCAGCAGCACCGGGACTAGCGGGAGTAAAATAACCGGGGAGCTGTTTTTT. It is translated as CASSTGTSGSKITGELFF.

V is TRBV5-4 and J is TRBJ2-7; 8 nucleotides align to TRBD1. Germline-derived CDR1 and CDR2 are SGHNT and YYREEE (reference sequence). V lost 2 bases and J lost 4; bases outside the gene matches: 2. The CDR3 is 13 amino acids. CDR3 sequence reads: CASSFGTGYEQYF. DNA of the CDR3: TGTGCCAGCAGCTTCGGGACAGGTTACGAGCAGTACTTC.

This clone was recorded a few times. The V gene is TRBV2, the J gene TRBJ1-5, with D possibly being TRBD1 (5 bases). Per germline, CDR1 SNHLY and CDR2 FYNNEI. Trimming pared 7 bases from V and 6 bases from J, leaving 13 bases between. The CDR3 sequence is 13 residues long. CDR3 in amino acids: CASTEGGTQPQHF. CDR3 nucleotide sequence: TGTGCCAGCACGGAGGGAGGGACTCAGCCCCAGCATTTT.

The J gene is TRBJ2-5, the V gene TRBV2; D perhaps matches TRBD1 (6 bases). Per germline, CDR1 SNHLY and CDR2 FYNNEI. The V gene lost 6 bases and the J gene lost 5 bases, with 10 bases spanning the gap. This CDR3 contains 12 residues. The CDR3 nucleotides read TGTGCCAGCAGCTACAGGGTTGAGACCCAGTACTTC. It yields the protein CASSYRVETQYF.

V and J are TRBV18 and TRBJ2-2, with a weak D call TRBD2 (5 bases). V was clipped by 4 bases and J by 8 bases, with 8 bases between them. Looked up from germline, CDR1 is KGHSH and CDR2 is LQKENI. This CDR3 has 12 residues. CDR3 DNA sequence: TGTGCCAGCTCACGAGGAGGAGGGGAGCTGTTTTTT. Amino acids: CASSRGGGELFF.

The CDR3 spells CASRIGGADTEAFF. In nucleotides, the CDR3 is TGTGCCAGCAGGATTGGGGGGGCGGACACTGAAGCTTTCTTT. The chain has TRBV2 and TRBJ1-1, with D tentatively TRBD1 (6 bases). This CDR3 spans 14 amino acids. Trimming removed 6 bases from V and 3 bases from J, with 14 bases in between. CDR1 is SNHLY, CDR2 FYNNEI, per germline.

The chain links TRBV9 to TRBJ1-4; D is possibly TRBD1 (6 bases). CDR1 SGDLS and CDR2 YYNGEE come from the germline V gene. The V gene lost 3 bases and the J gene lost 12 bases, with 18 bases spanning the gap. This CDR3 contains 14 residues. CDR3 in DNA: TGTGCCAGCAGCGCCCGGACAGCCCCCTGGCAACTGTTTTTT. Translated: CASSARTAPWQLFF.

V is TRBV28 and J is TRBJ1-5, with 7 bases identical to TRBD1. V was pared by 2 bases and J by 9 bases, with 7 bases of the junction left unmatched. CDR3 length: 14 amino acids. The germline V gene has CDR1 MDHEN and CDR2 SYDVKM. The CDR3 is CASSLPGGSVPQHF. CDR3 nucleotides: TGTGCCAGCAGTTTACCAGGGGGTAGTGTGCCCCAGCATTTT.

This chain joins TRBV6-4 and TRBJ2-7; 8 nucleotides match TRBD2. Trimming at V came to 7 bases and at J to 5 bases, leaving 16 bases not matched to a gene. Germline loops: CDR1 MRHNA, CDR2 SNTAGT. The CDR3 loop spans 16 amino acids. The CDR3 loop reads CASTHPRGTRADEQYF. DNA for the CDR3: TGTGCCAGCACTCACCCCCGCGGGACTAGGGCCGACGAGCAGTACTTC.

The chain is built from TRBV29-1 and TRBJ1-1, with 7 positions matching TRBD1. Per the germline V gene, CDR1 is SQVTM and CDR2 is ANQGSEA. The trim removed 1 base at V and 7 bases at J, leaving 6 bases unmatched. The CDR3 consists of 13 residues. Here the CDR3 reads CSVEGIQGGEAFF. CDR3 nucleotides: TGCAGCGTTGAAGGCATCCAGGGGGGTGAAGCTTTCTTT.

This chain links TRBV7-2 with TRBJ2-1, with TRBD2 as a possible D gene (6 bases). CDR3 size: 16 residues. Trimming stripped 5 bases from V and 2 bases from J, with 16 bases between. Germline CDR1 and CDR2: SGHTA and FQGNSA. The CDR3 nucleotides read TGTGCCAGCAGCCTCCAAAGGGGAGGAACCTACAATGAGCAGTTCTTC. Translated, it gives CASSLQRGGTYNEQFF.

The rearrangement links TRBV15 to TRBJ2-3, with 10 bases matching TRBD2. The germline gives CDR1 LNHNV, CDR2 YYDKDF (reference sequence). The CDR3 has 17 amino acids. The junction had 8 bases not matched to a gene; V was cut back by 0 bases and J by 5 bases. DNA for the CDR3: TGTGCCACCAGCAGAGATCAAGCGGGGGGGCTTATAGATACGCAGTATTTT. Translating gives CATSRDQAGGLIDTQYF.

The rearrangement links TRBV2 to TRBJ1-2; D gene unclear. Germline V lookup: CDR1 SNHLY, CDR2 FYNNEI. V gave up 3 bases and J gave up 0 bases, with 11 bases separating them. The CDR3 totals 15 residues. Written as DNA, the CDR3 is TGTGCCAGCAGTGAGTTCGCGACTGCTAACTATGGCTACACCTTC. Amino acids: CASSEFATANYGYTF.

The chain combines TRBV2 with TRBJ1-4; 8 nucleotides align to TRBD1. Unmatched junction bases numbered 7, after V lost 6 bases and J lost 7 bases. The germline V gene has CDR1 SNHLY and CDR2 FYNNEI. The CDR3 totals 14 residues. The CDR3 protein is CASSPIDRGEKLFF. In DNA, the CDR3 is TGTGCCAGCAGCCCAATAGACAGGGGTGAAAAACTGTTTTTT.